This TCR beta chain was recovered during a study of blood T cell repertoires in COVID-19. As for the study in general: The United States, Italy and Spain provided the acute and convalescent COVID-19 samples.

With V trimmed by 6 bases and J by 5 bases, 4 bases remained unmatched. The CDR3 totals 13 residues. TCRdb's table, derived via immunoSEQ multiplex PCR, lists solely in-frame clones and lacks some. Here the sample spans 300,000 to 400,000 clones, roughly 89% being singletons. This clonotype was sampled from a man aged 60 to 69 who had recovered from COVID-19. The source material was PBMCs or T cells enriched from blood (not recorded which). The chain has TRBV12-3 or TRBV12-4 and TRBJ2-1, with 7 bases that match TRBD1. The CDR3 DNA sequence: TGTGCCAGCAGACGGACAGGAGACAATGAGCAGTTCTTC. Its translation: CASRRTGDNEQFF.